The clone carrying this T cell receptor (beta chain) was picked up a small number of times. No antigen is known for it. The data are from a study of chemoradiotherapy in HPV16-positive cancers. Repertoires were sampled repeatedly during chemoradiotherapy. Germline-derived CDR1 and CDR2 are LNHDA and SQIVND (reference sequence). V shed 0 bases, J shed 9 bases, and the junction held 3 bases outside the gene matches. The CDR3 is made up of 14 amino acids. The study's findings and limits: Candidate HPV-specific clones and E7-related TCR motifs grew in tumor during treatment.

Repertoires were generated with immunoSEQ multiplex PCR, while TCRdb's copy carries only in-frame clones and drops some. Of roughly 14,000 clones in the sample, roughly 74% were seen once. This specimen was acquired from a patient who underwent chemoradiotherapy. The sequence was obtained from a human donor with HPV-associated anogenital cancer. The V call is TRBV19, the J call TRBJ2-1, with TRBD2 identical over 9 bases. CDR3 coding DNA: TGTGCCAGTAGTATAGATGCTAGCGGGATTGAGCAGTTCTTC. Its translation is CASSIDASGIEQFF.